This entry concerns a single T cell receptor (beta chain). The V gene's germline CDR1 is WNHNN and CDR2 SYGVQD (reference sequence). With 3 bases removed from V and 3 bases from J, the gap between germline ends came to 9 bases. CDR3 size: 14 residues. This record belongs to a study of shared clonotypes between healthy human individuals. The wider study: Donors consisted of a couple of women and a few men between 18 and 49.

Sequencing used immunoSEQ multiplex PCR; TCRdb keeps in-frame clones, though not all of them. The profile shows 2 million to 3 million clones, 90% to 95% of them singletons. The receptor's source is a man between 18 and 29 years old in good health. Some clones in this sample may be carry-over from other donors' samples. The V gene is TRBV10-1, the J gene TRBJ2-1, with D possibly matching TRBD2 (6 bases). The sample was naive CD4+ T cells from PBMCs. Subset noted: CD45RA+ positively selected. The DNA of the CDR3 is TGCGCCAGCAGTGACGCGGGACTCTACAATGAGCAGTTCTTC. Residues: CASSDAGLYNEQFF.